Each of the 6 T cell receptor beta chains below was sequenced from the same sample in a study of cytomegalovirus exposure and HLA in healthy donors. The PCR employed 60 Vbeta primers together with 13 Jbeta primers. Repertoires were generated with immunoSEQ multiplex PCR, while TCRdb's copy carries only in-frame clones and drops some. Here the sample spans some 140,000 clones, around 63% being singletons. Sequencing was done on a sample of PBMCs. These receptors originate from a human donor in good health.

The CDR3 here is CASRVGHNSYEQYF. The CDR3 DNA reads TGTGCCAGCAGGGTGGGACATAACTCCTACGAGCAGTACTTC. V gene TRBV7-8 combines with J gene TRBJ2-7; tentative D call: TRBD1 (6 bases). The CDR3 length is 14 residues. The germline V and J ends were trimmed by 6 bases and 0 bases, with 12 bases remaining between them. The V gene's germline CDR1 is SGHVS and CDR2 FQNEAQ.

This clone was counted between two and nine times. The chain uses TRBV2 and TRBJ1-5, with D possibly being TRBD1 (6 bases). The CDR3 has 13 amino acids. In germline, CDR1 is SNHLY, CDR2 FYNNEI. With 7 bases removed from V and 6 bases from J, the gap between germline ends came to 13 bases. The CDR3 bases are TGTGCCAGCACCAACGAGGGGGTTCAGCCCCAGCATTTT. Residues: CASTNEGVQPQHF.

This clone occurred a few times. CDR3 sequence reads: CASSDVRGTHTQYF. The CDR3 bases are TGTGCCAGCAGTGATGTCAGGGGCACGCATACGCAGTATTTT. The chain links TRBV2 to TRBJ2-3; D might be TRBD1 (6 bases). Germline V gene lookup returns CDR1 SNHLY and CDR2 FYNNEI. The V and J ends lost 3 bases and 7 bases respectively, with 14 bases between them. The CDR3 is made up of 14 amino acids.

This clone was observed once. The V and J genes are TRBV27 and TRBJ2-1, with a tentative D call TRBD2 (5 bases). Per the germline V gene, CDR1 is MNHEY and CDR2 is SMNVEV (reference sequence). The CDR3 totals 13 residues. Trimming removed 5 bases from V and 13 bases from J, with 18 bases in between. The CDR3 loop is CASSAPGQREQFF. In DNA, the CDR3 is TGTGCCAGCAGTGCCCCCGGTCAGAGGGAACAGTTCTTC.

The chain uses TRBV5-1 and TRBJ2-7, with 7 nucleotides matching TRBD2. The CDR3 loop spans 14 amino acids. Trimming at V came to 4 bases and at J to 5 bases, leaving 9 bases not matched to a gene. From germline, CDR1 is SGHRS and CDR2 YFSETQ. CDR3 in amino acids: CASSPSSGTHEQYF. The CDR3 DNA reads TGCGCCAGCAGCCCATCTAGCGGCACCCACGAGCAGTACTTC.

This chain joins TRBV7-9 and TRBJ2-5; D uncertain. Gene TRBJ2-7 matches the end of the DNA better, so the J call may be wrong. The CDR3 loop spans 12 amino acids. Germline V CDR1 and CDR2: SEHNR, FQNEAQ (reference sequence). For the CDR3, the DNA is TGTGCCAGCAGCCTCACCCCCTACGAGCAGTACTTC. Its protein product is CASSLTPYEQYF.